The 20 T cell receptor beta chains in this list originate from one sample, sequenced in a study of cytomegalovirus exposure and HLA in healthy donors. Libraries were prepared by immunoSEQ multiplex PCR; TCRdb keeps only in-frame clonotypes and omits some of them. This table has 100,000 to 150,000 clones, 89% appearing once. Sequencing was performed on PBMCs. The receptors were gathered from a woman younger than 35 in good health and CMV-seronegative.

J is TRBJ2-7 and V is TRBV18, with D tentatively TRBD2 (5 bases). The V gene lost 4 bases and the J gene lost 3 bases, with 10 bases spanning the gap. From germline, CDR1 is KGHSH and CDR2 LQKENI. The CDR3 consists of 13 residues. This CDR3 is CASSHPGYYEQYF. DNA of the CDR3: TGTGCCAGCTCACATCCGGGGTACTACGAGCAGTACTTC.

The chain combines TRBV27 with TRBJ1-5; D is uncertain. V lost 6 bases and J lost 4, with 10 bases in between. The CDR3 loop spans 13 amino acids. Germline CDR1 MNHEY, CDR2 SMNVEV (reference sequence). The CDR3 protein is CASRKQPNQPQHF. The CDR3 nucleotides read TGTGCCAGCAGAAAACAGCCTAATCAGCCCCAGCATTTT.

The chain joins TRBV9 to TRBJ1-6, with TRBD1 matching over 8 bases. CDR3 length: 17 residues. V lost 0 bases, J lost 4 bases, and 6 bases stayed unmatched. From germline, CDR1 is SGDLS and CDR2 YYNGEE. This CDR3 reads CASSVGQGRQYNSPLHF. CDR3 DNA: TGTGCCAGCAGCGTAGGACAGGGGAGACAGTATAATTCACCCCTCCACTTT.

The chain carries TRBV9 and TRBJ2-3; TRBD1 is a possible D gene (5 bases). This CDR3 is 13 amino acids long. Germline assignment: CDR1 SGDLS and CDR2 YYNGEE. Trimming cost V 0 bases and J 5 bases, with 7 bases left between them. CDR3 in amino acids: CASSVAGKDTQYF. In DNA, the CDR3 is TGTGCCAGCAGCGTAGCAGGGAAAGATACGCAGTATTTT.

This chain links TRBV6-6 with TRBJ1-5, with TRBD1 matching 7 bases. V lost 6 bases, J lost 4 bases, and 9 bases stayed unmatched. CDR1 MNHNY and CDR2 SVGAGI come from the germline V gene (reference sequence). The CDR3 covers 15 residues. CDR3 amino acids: CASRQRDSINQPQHF. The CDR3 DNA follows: TGTGCCAGCAGACAACGGGACAGTATTAATCAGCCCCAGCATTTT.

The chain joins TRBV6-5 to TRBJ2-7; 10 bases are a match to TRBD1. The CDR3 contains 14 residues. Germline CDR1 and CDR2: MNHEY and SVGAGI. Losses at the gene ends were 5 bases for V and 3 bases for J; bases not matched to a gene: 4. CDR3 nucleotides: TGTGCCAGCAGTACCTGGACAGGGGGCTACGAGCAGTACTTC. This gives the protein CASSTWTGGYEQYF.

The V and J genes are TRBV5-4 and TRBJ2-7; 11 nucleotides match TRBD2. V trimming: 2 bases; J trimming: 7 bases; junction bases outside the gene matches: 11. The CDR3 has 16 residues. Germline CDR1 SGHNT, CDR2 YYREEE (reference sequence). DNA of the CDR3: TGTGCCAGCAGCTTTTGGTACGGGCTAGCGGGGGGTGAGCAGTACTTC. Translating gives CASSFWYGLAGGEQYF.

The CDR3 sequence is CASSALGQALPEAFF. CDR3 bases: TGTGCCAGCAGTGCCCTGGGACAGGCTCTCCCTGAAGCTTTCTTT. V and J are TRBV6-6 and TRBJ1-1; 8 nucleotides align to TRBD1. CDR1 MNHNY and CDR2 SVGAGI come from the germline V gene (reference sequence). The length of the CDR3 is 15 residues. Germline trimming cut 5 bases from V and 6 bases from J; bases unmatched to any gene: 11.

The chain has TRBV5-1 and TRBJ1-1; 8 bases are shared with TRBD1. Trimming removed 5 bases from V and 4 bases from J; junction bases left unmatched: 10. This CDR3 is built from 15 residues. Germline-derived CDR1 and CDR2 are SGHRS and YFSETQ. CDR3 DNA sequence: TGCGCCAGCAGACGCGAGACAGGGGCGGTCACTGAAGCTTTCTTT. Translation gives CASRRETGAVTEAFF. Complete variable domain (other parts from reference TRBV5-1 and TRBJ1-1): KAGVTQTPRYLIKTRGQQVTLSCSPISGHRSVSWYQQTPGQGLQFLFEYFSETQRNKGNFPGRFSGRQFSNSRSEMNVSTLELGDSALYLCASRRETGAVTEAFFGQGTRLTVV.

The CDR3 loop reads CASSYGLNYGYTF. For the CDR3, the DNA is TGTGCCAGCAGTTACGGGCTTAACTATGGCTACACCTTC. The chain has TRBV6-5 and TRBJ1-2; D gene unclear. The V and J ends lost 2 bases and 1 base respectively, with 5 bases between them. Germline CDR1 reads MNHEY; CDR2 reads SVGAGI. This CDR3 region has 13 residues.

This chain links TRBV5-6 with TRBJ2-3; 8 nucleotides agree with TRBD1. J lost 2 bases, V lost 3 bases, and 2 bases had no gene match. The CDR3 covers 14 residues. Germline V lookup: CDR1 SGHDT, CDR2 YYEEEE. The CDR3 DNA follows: TGTGCCAGCAGCTGGGGACAGGTCACAGATACGCAGTATTTT. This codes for CASSWGQVTDTQYF.

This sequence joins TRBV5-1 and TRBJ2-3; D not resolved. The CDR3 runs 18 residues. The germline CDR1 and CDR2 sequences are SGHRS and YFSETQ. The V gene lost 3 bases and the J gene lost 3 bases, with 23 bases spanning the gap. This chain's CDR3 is CASSSPSRPGRLTDTQYF. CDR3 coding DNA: TGCGCCAGCAGCTCCCCCTCTCGGCCGGGTAGATTGACAGATACGCAGTATTTT.

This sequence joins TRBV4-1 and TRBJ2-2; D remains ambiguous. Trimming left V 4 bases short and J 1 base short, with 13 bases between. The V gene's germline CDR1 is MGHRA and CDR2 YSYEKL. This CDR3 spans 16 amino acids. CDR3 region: CASSPQRWLNTGELFF. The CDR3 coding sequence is TGCGCCAGCAGCCCCCAACGTTGGCTGAACACCGGGGAGCTGTTTTTT.

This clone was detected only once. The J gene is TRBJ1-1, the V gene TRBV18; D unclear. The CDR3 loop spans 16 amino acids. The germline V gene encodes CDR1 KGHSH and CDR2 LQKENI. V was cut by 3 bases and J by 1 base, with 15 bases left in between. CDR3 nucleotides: TGTGCCAGCTCACCCCCTTCCGGGTCTACGAACACTGAAGCTTTCTTT. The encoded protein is CASSPPSGSTNTEAFF.

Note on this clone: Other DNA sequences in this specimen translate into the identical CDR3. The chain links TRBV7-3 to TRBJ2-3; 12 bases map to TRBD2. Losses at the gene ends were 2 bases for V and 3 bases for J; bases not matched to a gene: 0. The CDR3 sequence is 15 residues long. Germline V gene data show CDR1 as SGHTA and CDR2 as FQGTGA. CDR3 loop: CASSLLAGGTDTQYF. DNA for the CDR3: TGTGCCAGCAGCTTACTAGCGGGGGGGACAGATACGCAGTATTTT.

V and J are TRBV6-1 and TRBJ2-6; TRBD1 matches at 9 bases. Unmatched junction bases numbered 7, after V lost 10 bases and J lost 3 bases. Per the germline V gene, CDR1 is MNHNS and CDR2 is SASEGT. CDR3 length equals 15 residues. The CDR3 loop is CATHTGGGGANVLTF. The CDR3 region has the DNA TGTGCCACCCACACAGGGGGCGGTGGGGCCAACGTCCTGACTTTC.

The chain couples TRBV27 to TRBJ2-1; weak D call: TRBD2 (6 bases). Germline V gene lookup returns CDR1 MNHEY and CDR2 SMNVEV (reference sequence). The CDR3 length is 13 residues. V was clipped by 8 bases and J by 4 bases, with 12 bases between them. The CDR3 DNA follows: TGTGCCAGCCGGGCTAGCGAATACAATGAGCAGTTCTTC. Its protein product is CASRASEYNEQFF.

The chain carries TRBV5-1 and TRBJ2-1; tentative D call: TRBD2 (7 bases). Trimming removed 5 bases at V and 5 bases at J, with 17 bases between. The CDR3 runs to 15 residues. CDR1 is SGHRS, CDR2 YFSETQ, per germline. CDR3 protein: CASRGGPLINNEQFF. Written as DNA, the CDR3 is TGCGCCAGCAGGGGGGGGCCACTAATTAACAATGAGCAGTTCTTC.

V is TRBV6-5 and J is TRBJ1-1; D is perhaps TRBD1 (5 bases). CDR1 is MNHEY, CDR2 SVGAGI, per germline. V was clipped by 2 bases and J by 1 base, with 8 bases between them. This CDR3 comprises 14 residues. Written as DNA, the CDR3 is TGTGCCAGCAGTTACGCGGGACGGAACACTGAAGCTTTCTTT. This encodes CASSYAGRNTEAFF.

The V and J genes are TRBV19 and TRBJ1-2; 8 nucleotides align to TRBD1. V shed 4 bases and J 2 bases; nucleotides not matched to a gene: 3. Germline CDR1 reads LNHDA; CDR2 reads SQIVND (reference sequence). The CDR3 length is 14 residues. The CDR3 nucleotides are TGTGCCAGTAGTACGGCAGGGGGCAACTATGGCTACACCTTC. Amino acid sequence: CASSTAGGNYGYTF.